This T cell receptor (beta chain) was recorded in a study of blood T cell repertoires in COVID-19. Background on the study: The United States, Italy and Spain supplied acute and convalescent COVID-19 samples.

V dropped 5 bases and J dropped 4; count of bases not matched to a gene: 9. Germline V CDR1 and CDR2: ENHRY, SYGVKD. The CDR3 covers 15 residues. Generated by immunoSEQ multiplex PCR, the TCRdb table keeps only in-frame clones and is missing some. The table lists under 150,000 clones, more than 75% of them singletons. The receptor comes from a human donor in a cohort sampled during active COVID-19. The specimen sequenced was peripheral blood. The J gene is TRBJ1-2, the V gene TRBV10-3, with TRBD1 identical over 8 bases. CDR3: CAISPKTGGIYGYTF. Written as DNA, the CDR3 is TGTGCCATCAGTCCCAAAACAGGGGGAATCTATGGCTACACCTTC.